The T cell receptor (beta chain) described here comes from a study of early T cells in non-severe SARS-CoV-2 infection. Study outcomes and limitations: There was a bias toward anti-spike CD8 responses in VDJdb matching, which missed private and CD4 specificities.

From germline, CDR1 is PRHDT and CDR2 FYEKMQ (reference sequence). The V and J ends lost 8 bases and 5 bases, in that order; junction bases with no gene match: 5. The CDR3 contains 12 residues. About this clonotype itself: Its antigen is as yet unknown.

TCRdb ran MiXCR on the 5' RACE reads and lists one entry per CDR3 protein. Of more than 95,000 distinct CDR3 sequences listed, approximately 15% are singletons. The chain recombines TRBV13 with TRBJ2-7; 8 bases agree with TRBD1. The sequence derives from an adult who was a healthcare worker with PCR-confirmed SARS-CoV-2 infection or an uninfected control (not recorded which). The material sequenced was whole blood. The DNA for the CDR3 is TGTGCCAGCGCAGGGGGCGGCCACGAGCAGTACTTC. Protein sequence: CASAGGGHEQYF.